A selection of T cell receptor beta chains follows, all from one sample in a study of technical replicates of blood from a few donors. Profiled with immunoSEQ multiplex PCR; TCRdb holds only in-frame clones, not every one. Of more than 75,000 clones listed, 85% to 95% were seen once; the top ten hold around 0.3%. Sequencing was carried out using T cells isolated from PBMCs. The origin of the receptors is a human donor in good health. CDR3s include the opening cysteine and the closing phenylalanine or tryptophan. Fields, in order: J gene, V gene, CDR3 protein.

TRBJ2-1,TRBV5-1,CASSLDTGRTYNEQFF
TRBJ2-2,TRBV7-9,CASSFTTGELFF
TRBJ2-7,TRBV19,CASSTRDTSYEQYF
TRBJ1-6,TRBV5-6,CASSSAEGASPLHF
TRBJ2-1,TRBV11-1,CASKADFYNEQFF
TRBJ1-5,TRBV9,CASSSDTNQPQHF
TRBJ2-1,TRBV11-2,CASSGLAGGVYNEQFF
TRBJ2-7,TRBV9,CASSVGTSGGVYEQYF
TRBJ2-5,TRBV2,CASSEPGQETQYF
TRBJ2-1,TRBV5-1,CASSRSDSYYNEQFF
TRBJ2-3,TRBV6-4,CASSDQNGDTQYF
TRBJ2-7,TRBV15,CATSRGDRPGWLNYEQYF
TRBJ1-2,TRBV9,CASSPTGNYGYTF
TRBJ1-2,TRBV28,CASSLGQNYGYTF
TRBJ1-1,TRBV5-1,CASSLAVTGTEAFF
TRBJ2-7,TRBV7-8,CASSLASAGPREQYF